These 22 T cell receptor beta chains originate from one sample sequenced in a study of naive and memory T cell subsets. Two oligonucleotides, mixed equimolar, formed the beta constant-region primer covering TRBC1 and TRBC2. TCRdb re-called the UMI-ligation and nested PCR reads through MiXCR, storing one row per CDR3 protein. This sample has around 40,000 distinct CDR3 sequences, with 13% found just once. Material for sequencing was effector memory CD4+ T cells from blood. Stated subset: effector memory, CD45RA- CD27-. These receptors came from a human donor in good health.

This clonotype was observed a few times. A single base separates this from a much larger clone, so it may be a read error. The rearrangement links TRBV2 to TRBJ2-7; 9 nucleotides agree with TRBD1. Germline V gene lookup returns CDR1 SNHLY and CDR2 FYNNEI. V shed 6 bases, J shed 0 bases, and the junction held 6 bases outside the gene matches. The CDR3 loop spans 15 amino acids. The CDR3 DNA sequence: TGTGCCAGCAGGACAGGGGGAGGGAGCTCCTACGAGCAGTACTTC. Its protein is CASRTGGGSSYEQYF.

The chain has TRBV20-1 and TRBJ1-4, with 7 positions matching TRBD1. Germline V gene lookup returns CDR1 DFQATT and CDR2 SNEGSKA (reference sequence). The trim removed 3 bases at V and 5 bases at J, leaving 3 bases unmatched. The CDR3 runs to 13 residues. CDR3 protein: CSARATGNEKLFF. As DNA, the CDR3 is TGCAGTGCTAGGGCGACAGGGAATGAAAAACTGTTTTTT.

The rearrangement uses TRBV18 and TRBJ2-1, with 10 bases lining up with TRBD1. Germline CDR1 reads KGHSH; CDR2 reads LQKENI. V lost 2 bases to trimming and J lost 6 bases; unmatched junction nucleotides: 16. The CDR3 has 19 residues. CDR3 amino acids: CASSPGTGVFSTTPNEQFF. For the CDR3, the DNA is TGTGCCAGCTCACCAGGGACAGGGGTATTCTCTACTACACCCAATGAGCAGTTCTTC.

V usage is TRBV4-1 and J usage is TRBJ2-7; TRBD1 matches at 8 bases. V shed 1 base and J 7 bases; nucleotides not matched to a gene: 12. Germline CDR1 and CDR2: MGHRA and YSYEKL. The CDR3 sequence is 16 residues long. The CDR3 loop reads CASSQARQQGVSEQYF. The CDR3, as DNA: TGCGCCAGCAGCCAAGCGCGTCAACAGGGGGTGAGTGAGCAGTACTTC.

This clonotype was picked up a small number of times. The V call is TRBV3-1, the J call TRBJ2-2; the D is unclear. Germline loops: CDR1 LGHDT, CDR2 YNNKEL (reference sequence). V was cut by 2 bases and J by 6 bases, with 7 bases left in between. The CDR3 is 13 residues long. The CDR3 region has the DNA TGTGCCAGCAGCCAAACGTCGGCCGGGGAGCTGTTTTTT. This gives the protein CASSQTSAGELFF.

This clonotype was picked up a small number of times. The chain is built from TRBV6-5 and TRBJ2-7, with 13 positions matching TRBD2. CDR1 is MNHEY and CDR2 is SVGAGI in the germline V gene. The J segment lost 5 bases and the V segment lost 4 bases, leaving 5 bases of the junction unmatched. The CDR3 contains 15 residues. In DNA form, the CDR3 reads TGTGCCAGCAGTTCCCTAGGACTAGCGGGAGACGAGCAGTACTTC. This translates into CASSSLGLAGDEQYF.

This clonotype has just a few counts. CDR3 loop: CSASSGTGATNEKLFF. The CDR3 DNA sequence: TGCAGTGCTAGTTCCGGGACAGGGGCAACTAATGAAAAACTGTTTTTT. The rearrangement uses TRBV20-1 and TRBJ1-4; 10 positions match TRBD1. The CDR3 spans 16 residues. Germline-derived CDR1 and CDR2 are DFQATT and SNEGSKA (reference sequence). With 3 bases clipped from V and 0 bases from J, the junction kept 4 bases outside the gene matches.

This clonotype was recorded a few times. The chain has TRBV27 and TRBJ2-3; TRBD2 agrees at 7 bases. CDR1 is MNHEY, CDR2 SMNVEV, per germline (reference sequence). The CDR3 runs to 12 residues. Trimming at V came to 6 bases and at J to 8 bases, leaving 5 bases not matched to a gene. CDR3 nucleotide sequence: TGTGCCAGCAGAGCGGGAATAGGTACGCAGTATTTT. Translating gives CASRAGIGTQYF.

This clonotype was observed at least ten times. This chain uses TRBV5-1 with TRBJ2-5; 9 bases are shared with TRBD1. The CDR3 extends over 14 amino acids. CDR1 is SGHRS and CDR2 is YFSETQ in the germline V gene. V lost 4 bases and J lost 2; bases outside the gene matches: 3. CDR3 loop: CASSPGQGQETQYF. The CDR3 DNA reads as TGCGCCAGCAGCCCCGGACAGGGGCAAGAGACCCAGTACTTC.

This clonotype was observed a few times. The chain is built from TRBV23-1 and TRBJ2-1, with a possible D match to TRBD2 (6 bases). TRBV23-1 is designated an ORF whose function remains uncertain. Trimming took off 0 bases at V and 4 bases at J, with 19 bases between the two ends. This CDR3 region has 18 residues. The DNA of the CDR3 is TGCGCCAGCAGTCAATCTCTGACCTTCTGCGGGGAATACAATGAGCAGTTCTTC. It translates to CASSQSLTFCGEYNEQFF.

This clonotype appeared a few times. This sequence joins TRBV20-1 and TRBJ2-5; 11 bases are a match to TRBD1. J gave up 7 bases and V 3 bases, and 10 bases lay outside the gene matches. This CDR3 is built from 15 residues. Germline V gene sequence: CDR1 DFQATT, CDR2 SNEGSKA (reference sequence). CDR3 amino acids: CSASSRGQGVGTQYF. DNA of the CDR3: TGCAGTGCTAGTTCAAGGGGACAGGGGGTTGGGACCCAGTACTTC.

This clonotype was seen ten or more times. This chain links TRBV2 with TRBJ2-1, with TRBD2 matching over 7 bases. V lost 3 bases to trimming and J lost 2 bases; unmatched junction nucleotides: 4. Germline V gene data show CDR1 as SNHLY and CDR2 as FYNNEI. This CDR3 contains 15 residues. The CDR3 DNA reads as TGTGCCAGCAGTGAGAGCGGGATCCCCTACAATGAGCAGTTCTTC. Protein product: CASSESGIPYNEQFF.

This chain links TRBV19 with TRBJ1-2; 11 bases are a match to TRBD1. Germline CDR1 and CDR2: LNHDA and SQIVND (reference sequence). The CDR3 covers 15 residues. The J segment lost 2 bases and the V segment lost 9 bases, leaving 8 bases of the junction unmatched. The CDR3, as DNA: TGTGCCAGCTGGGACAGGGGGAGAACGAACTATGGCTACACCTTC. Protein product: CASWDRGRTNYGYTF.

The chain links TRBV4-1 to TRBJ1-5; D gene ambiguous. Germline loops: CDR1 MGHRA, CDR2 YSYEKL. This CDR3 has 17 amino acids. The V and J ends lost 1 base and 1 base respectively, with 14 bases between them. The CDR3, as DNA: TGCGCCAGCAGCCAAGTGGATCTGGGTTTCAGCAATCAGCCCCAGCATTTT. It yields the protein CASSQVDLGFSNQPQHF.

This clonotype was found many times. The chain couples TRBV20-1 to TRBJ2-7; D may correspond to TRBD1 or TRBD2 (6 bases each). Germline V gene data show CDR1 as DFQATT and CDR2 as SNEGSKA (reference sequence). V lost 6 bases and J 5 bases, leaving 20 bases between the germline ends. The CDR3 runs 14 residues. The CDR3 nucleotides are TGCAGTGCCCTAAGGGGGACTGAGATCGACGAGCAGTACTTC. Encoded protein: CSALRGTEIDEQYF.

V gene TRBV3-1 combines with J gene TRBJ2-7; D uncertain. CDR1 LGHDT and CDR2 YNNKEL come from the germline V gene (reference sequence). Trimming took 7 bases from V and 0 from J, leaving 10 bases between them. The CDR3 is 13 residues long. The CDR3, as DNA: TGTGCCAGCAAAAAGGAAGGCTCCTACGAGCAGTACTTC. This codes for CASKKEGSYEQYF.

V and J are TRBV6-2 or TRBV6-3 and TRBJ1-1, with 7 bases matching TRBD1. The CDR3 spans 14 residues. J lost 1 base, V lost 5 bases, and 4 bases had no gene match. The germline V gene encodes CDR1 MNHEY and CDR2 SVGEGT. The CDR3 sequence is CASSPWTGNTEAFF. In nucleotides, the CDR3 is TGTGCCAGCAGTCCATGGACAGGGAACACTGAAGCTTTCTTT.

The rearrangement joins TRBV6-2 or TRBV6-3 to TRBJ2-3, with D unresolved. Between the trimmed V and J ends, which lost 5 bases and 7 bases, there was a span of 10 bases. Germline CDR1 reads MNHEY; CDR2 reads SVGEGT. The CDR3 is 12 amino acids. The CDR3 sequence is CASSTTRHTQYF. CDR3 nucleotides: TGTGCCAGCAGTACAACCCGGCATACGCAGTATTTT.

The chain carries TRBV5-1 and TRBJ2-1; 8 bases are shared with TRBD1. After removal of 3 bases from V and 3 bases from J, the junction contained 2 bases not matched to a gene. Per the germline V gene, CDR1 is SGHRS and CDR2 is YFSETQ. The CDR3 sequence is 14 residues long. The CDR3 region has the DNA TGCGCCAGCAGCTACGGACAGGGCTACAATGAGCAGTTCTTC. This gives the protein CASSYGQGYNEQFF.

The sample holds a few counts of this clonotype. The CDR3 DNA is TGTGCCAGCAGCTTAGGTGGATTTACCTACGAGCAGTACTTC. This encodes CASSLGGFTYEQYF. This rearrangement joins TRBV7-2 to TRBJ2-7, with D uncertain. V shed 1 base and J shed 2 bases, with 9 bases lying between them. Germline assignment: CDR1 SGHTA and CDR2 FQGNSA. CDR3 size: 14 residues.

The sample holds many counts of this clonotype. The V call is TRBV29-1, the J call TRBJ2-7; TRBD1 might be the D (6 bases). V dropped 6 bases and J dropped 3 bases, with 18 bases sitting between them. This CDR3 has 14 amino acids. Germline values: CDR1 SQVTM, CDR2 ANQGSEA. Here the CDR3 DNA reads TGCAGCGTCCTACCGACAGGAGGTAGCTACGAGCAGTACTTC. This gives the protein CSVLPTGGSYEQYF.

J is TRBJ2-3 and V is TRBV5-8; 8 bases map to TRBD1. The CDR3 spans 14 residues. Trimming took 4 bases from V and 5 from J; bases not matched to a gene: 6. Germline CDR1 and CDR2: SGHTS and YDEGEE. The DNA of the CDR3 is TGTGCCAGCAGCGCCAGGGGGCAGGTAGATACGCAGTATTTT. This codes for CASSARGQVDTQYF.